These T cell receptor beta chains were read from a single sample in a study of T cells in Graves' hyperthyroidism and ophthalmopathy. TCRdb re-derived calls from the multiplex PCR reads in MiXCR, one entry per CDR3 protein. The sample lists under 350,000 distinct CDR3 sequences; 21% were seen once. The sequencing input was blood. Receptor source: a woman aged 50 to 60 with Graves' hyperthyroidism. Each CDR3 is given without its conserved first and last residue. The order of the fields is V gene, CDR3 protein.

TRBV20-1,SASPGLAGRNEQF
TRBV19,ASSILSRRGNTEAF
TRBV10-3,ATEGDLNTEAF
TRBV3-1,ASSQAGQVTDTQY
TRBV27,ASSIRGLNAEAF
TRBV20-1,SASTSGSYGYT
TRBV20-1,SAQSGTALEAF
TRBV10-2,ASSGGPINEQF
TRBV28,ASGYKTVEAS
TRBV6-2/TRBV6-3,ASSPIRDSYREQY
TRBV2,ASSEQGSNTGAF
TRBV6-1,ASKARNTEAF
TRBV4-1,ASSHGQGRNTEAF
TRBV4-1,ASSQETPSGVWIGFTEAF
TRBV9,ASSLRQGTVHEQF
TRBV6-5,ASSYFGGLAGSRGYT
TRBV11-3,ASSPPGTAIQETQY
TRBV6-1,ASSYTGTAEGGYT
TRBV6-1,ASSPGDYSGNTIY
TRBV28,ASKGTGTGDRSYEQY
TRBV11-1,ASSLTSGRSDTQY
TRBV20-1,SARGDFYEQY
TRBV3-1,ASSPSQGALITDTQY
TRBV12-3/TRBV12-4,ASSGRGTGGTEQY
TRBV28,ASNRPGTGVSKTQY
TRBV2,ASSVVTQNTEAF
TRBV20-1,SAPAGGLNEQF
TRBV20-1,SARLVPSSYEQY
TRBV4-1,ASSRLAGGSGANVLT
TRBV7-9,ASSSNSGYEQY
TRBV12-3/TRBV12-4,ASSPMNGNTIY
TRBV6-1,ASSEALLGADEQY
TRBV7-9,ASSLRDREEQY
TRBV12-3/TRBV12-4,ASRRGQHKYSYNEQF
TRBV29-1,SVGYNEQF
TRBV2,ASSEQGSQGDTQY
TRBV27,ASSPGTSINSPLH
TRBV6-1,ASSEYRTPFSQPQH
TRBV28,ASRPPGISGTDTQY
TRBV3-1,ASSPRPGQGHEKLF
TRBV19,ASSIRGLYQETQY
TRBV10-3,AISEERDSPLH
TRBV2,ASSRLAGGTDTQY
TRBV11-1,ASSKGQVEAF
TRBV6-5,ASSYRGQNTGELF
TRBV6-1,ASSEALSGGLSPLH
TRBV6-2/TRBV6-3,ASEGASGRARTDTQY
TRBV5-1,ASSFRSGGLGTDTQY